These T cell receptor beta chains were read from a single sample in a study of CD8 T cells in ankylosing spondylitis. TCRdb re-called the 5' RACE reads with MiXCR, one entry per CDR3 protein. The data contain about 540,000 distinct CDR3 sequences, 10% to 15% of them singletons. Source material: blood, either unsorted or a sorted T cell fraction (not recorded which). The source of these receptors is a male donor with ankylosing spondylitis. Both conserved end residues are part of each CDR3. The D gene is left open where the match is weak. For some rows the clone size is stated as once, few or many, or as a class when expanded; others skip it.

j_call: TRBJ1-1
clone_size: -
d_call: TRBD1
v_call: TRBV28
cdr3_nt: TGTGCCAGCAGTTTGACAGGGTCAATGAACACTGAAGCTTTCTTT
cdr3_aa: CASSLTGSMNTEAFF

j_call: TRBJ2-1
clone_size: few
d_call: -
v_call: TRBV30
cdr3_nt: TGTGCCTGGAGCGCCTACGGTGAGCAGTTCTTC
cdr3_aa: CAWSAYGEQFF

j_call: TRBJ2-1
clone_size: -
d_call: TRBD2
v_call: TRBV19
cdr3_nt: TGTGCCAGTAGTTCCTTACTAGCGGGAGACCTCGCCTCCTACAATGAGCAGTTCTTC
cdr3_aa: CASSSLLAGDLASYNEQFF

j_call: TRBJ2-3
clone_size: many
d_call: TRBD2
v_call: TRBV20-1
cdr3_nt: TGCAGTGCTAGAAAGACTAGCGGGCTCAGCACAGATACGCAGTATTTT
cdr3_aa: CSARKTSGLSTDTQYF

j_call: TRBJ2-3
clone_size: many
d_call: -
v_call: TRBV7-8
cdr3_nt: TGTGCCAGCAGCTTAAATGGGGGAGCCGAGGGAGATACGCAGTATTTT
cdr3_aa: CASSLNGGAEGDTQYF

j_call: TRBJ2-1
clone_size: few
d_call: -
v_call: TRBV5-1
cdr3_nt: TGCGCCAGCAGCTTGGACGGGGCGCATGGCTACAATGAGCAGTTCTTC
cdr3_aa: CASSLDGAHGYNEQFF

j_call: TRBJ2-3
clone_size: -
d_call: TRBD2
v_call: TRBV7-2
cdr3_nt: TGTGCCAGCAGCGAAAAGCGGGAGGCAGATACGCAGTATTTT
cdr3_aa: CASSEKREADTQYF

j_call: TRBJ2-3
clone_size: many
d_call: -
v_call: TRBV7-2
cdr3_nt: TGTGCCAGCAGCTTAGTGGGGGCAGATACGCAGTATTTT
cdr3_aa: CASSLVGADTQYF

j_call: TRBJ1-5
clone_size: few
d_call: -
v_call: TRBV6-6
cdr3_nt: TGTGCCAGCAGCTTCGGGTTCAATCAGCCCCAGCATTTT
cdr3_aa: CASSFGFNQPQHF

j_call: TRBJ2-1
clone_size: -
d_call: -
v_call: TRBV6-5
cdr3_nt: TGTGCCAGCAGTTACTCGGCTAGTAGGGGACATGAGCAGTTCTTC
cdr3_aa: CASSYSASRGHEQFF

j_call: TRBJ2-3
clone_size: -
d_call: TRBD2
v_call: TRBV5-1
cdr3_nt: TGCGCCAGCAGCTTGTTCGGTAGCGGGAGAGGGGATACGCAGTATTTT
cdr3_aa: CASSLFGSGRGDTQYF

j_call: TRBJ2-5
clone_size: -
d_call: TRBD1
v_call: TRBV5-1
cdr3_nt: TGCGCCAGCAGCTTGGAACAGGGGAGTGGGGAGACCCAGTACTTC
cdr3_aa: CASSLEQGSGETQYF

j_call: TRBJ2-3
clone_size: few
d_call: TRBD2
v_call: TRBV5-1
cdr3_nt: TGCGCCAGCAGCGTTACCGGGACTAGCGGGAGCACGTTACATACGCAGTATTTT
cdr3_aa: CASSVTGTSGSTLHTQYF

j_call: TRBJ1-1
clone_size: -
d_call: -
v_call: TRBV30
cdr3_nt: TGTGCCTGGAGTGTACGGCCCGAAGCTTTCTTT
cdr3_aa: CAWSVRPEAFF

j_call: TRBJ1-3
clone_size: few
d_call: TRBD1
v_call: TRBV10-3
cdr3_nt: TGTGCCGTATACGACAGGGGAACTGGAAACACCATATATTTT
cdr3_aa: CAVYDRGTGNTIYF

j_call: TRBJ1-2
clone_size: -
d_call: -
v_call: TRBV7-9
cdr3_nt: TGTGCCAGCAGCTCCCGGGAGGGGCCGAATCCTAACTATGGCTACACCTTC
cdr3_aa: CASSSREGPNPNYGYTF

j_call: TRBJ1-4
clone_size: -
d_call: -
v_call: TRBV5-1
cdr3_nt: TGCGCCAGCAGCTACAACCTGATGATAACTAATGAAAAACTGTTTTTT
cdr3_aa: CASSYNLMITNEKLFF

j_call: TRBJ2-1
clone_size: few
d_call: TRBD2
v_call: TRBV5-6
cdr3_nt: TGTGCCAGCAGCTTGGCCGGTAGCGGGAGCTCCTACAATGAGCAGTTCTTC
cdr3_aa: CASSLAGSGSSYNEQFF

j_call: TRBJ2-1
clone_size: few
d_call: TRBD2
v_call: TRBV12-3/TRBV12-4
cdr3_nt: TGTGCCAGCAGTGAGCGGGAGGGCCGGGATAATGAGCAGTTCTTC
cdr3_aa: CASSEREGRDNEQFF

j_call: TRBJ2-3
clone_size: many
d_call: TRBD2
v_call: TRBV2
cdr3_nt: TGTGCCAGCAGTGTGGAGACTAGCGGCACAGATACGCAGTATTTT
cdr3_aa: CASSVETSGTDTQYF

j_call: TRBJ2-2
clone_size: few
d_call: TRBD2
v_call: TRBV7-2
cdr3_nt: TGTGCCAGCAGCTTAGCGGGACTAGCGGGAGGAACCGGGGAGCTGTTTTTT
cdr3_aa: CASSLAGLAGGTGELFF

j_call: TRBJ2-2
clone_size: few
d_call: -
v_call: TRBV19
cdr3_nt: TGTGCCAGTAGTACGGGACACAACACCGGGGAGCTGTTTTTT
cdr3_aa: CASSTGHNTGELFF

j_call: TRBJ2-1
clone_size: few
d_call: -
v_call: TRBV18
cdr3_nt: TGTGCCAGCTCACAGGGAAACAATGAGCAGTTCTTC
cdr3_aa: CASSQGNNEQFF

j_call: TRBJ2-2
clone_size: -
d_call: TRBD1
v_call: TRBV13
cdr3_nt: TGTGCCATCTTCTTAGGGACAGGGTCCCTTTCGGGCACCGGGGAGCTGTTTTTT
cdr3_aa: CAIFLGTGSLSGTGELFF

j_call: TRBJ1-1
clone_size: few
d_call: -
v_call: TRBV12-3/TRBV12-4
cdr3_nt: TGTGCCAGCAGTCGGTTTGCTTTCTTT
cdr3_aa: CASSRFAFF

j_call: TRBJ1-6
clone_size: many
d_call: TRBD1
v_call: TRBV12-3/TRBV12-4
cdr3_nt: TGTGCCAGCACCTATGGACAGGATAATTCACCCCTCCACTTT
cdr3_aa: CASTYGQDNSPLHF

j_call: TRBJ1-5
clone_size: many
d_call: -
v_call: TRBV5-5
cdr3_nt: TGTGCCAGCAGCTTTATGGGGGCGGATCAGCCCCAGCATTTT
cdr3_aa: CASSFMGADQPQHF

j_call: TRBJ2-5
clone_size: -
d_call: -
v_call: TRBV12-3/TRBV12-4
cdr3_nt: TGTGCCAGCAATCTGAGAGGGGCGAAGACCCAGTACTTC
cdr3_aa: CASNLRGAKTQYF

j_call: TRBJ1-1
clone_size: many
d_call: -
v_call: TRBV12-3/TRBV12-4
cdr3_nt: TGTGCCAGCAGCCCTACATGGACATCTGAAGCTTTCTTT
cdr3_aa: CASSPTWTSEAFF

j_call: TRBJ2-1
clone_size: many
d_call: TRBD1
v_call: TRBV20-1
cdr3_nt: TGCAGTGCGACAGGGACCCAATACAATGAGCAGTTCTTC
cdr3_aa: CSATGTQYNEQFF

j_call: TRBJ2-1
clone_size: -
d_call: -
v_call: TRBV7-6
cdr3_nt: TGTGCCAGCAGCTTAGGCACTAGCCTCTCCTACAATGAGCAGTTCTTC
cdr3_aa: CASSLGTSLSYNEQFF

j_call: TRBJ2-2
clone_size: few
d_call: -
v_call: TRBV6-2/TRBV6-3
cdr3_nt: TGTGCCAGCAGTTACTACCTGGAGGGAGTGAACACCGGGGAGCTGTTTTTT
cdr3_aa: CASSYYLEGVNTGELFF

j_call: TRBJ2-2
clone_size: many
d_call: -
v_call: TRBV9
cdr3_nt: TGTGCCAGCAGCGGGAGGGCCGACACCGGGGAGCTGTTTTTT
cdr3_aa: CASSGRADTGELFF

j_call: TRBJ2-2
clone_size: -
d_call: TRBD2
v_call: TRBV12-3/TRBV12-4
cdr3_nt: TGTACCAGCAGCCTGGGACTAGCGGGAGCCCGGGGGACCGGGGAGCTGTTTTTT
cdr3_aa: CTSSLGLAGARGTGELFF

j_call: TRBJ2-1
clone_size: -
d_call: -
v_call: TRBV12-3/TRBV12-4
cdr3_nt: TGTGCCAGCAGTTTGAACCGCGGGGATGAGCAGTTCTTC
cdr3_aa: CASSLNRGDEQFF

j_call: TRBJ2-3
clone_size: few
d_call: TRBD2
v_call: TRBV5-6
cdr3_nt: TGTGCCAGCAGCTTGGAGCGGGAGGGCCGTCGCACAGATACGCAGTATTTT
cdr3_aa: CASSLEREGRRTDTQYF

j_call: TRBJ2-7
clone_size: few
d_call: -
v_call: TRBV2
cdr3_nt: TGTGCCAGCAGTGGGTATAGATCCTACGAGCAGTACTTC
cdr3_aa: CASSGYRSYEQYF

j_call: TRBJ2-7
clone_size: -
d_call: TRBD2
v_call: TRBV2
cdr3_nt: TGTGCCAGCAGCACACTAGCGGGAGCGTTCGAGCAGTACTTC
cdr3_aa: CASSTLAGAFEQYF

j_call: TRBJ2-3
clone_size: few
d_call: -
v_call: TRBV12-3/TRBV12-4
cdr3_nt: TGTGCCAGCAGTCCCCTGGGGCCGACCTTCACAGATACGCAGTATTTT
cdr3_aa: CASSPLGPTFTDTQYF

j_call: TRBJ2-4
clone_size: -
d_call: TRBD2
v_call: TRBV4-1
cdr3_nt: TGCGCCAGCAGAGACCCGACTAGCGGGAAAAACATTCAGTACTTC
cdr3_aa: CASRDPTSGKNIQYF

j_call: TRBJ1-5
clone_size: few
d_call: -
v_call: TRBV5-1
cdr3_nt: TGCGCCAGCAGGGCGGACCCTGCTAGCAATCAGCCCCAGCATTTT
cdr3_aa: CASRADPASNQPQHF

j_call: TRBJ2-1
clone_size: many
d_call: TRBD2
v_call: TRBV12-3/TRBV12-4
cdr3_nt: TGTGCCAGCAGCTACGGGACTAGCGGAGCCTACAATGAGCAGTTCTTC
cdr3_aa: CASSYGTSGAYNEQFF

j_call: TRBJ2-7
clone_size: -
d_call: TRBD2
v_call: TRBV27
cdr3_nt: TGTGCCAGCAGCTCACCGGGACTACCCCCTTACGAGCAGTACTTC
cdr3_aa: CASSSPGLPPYEQYF

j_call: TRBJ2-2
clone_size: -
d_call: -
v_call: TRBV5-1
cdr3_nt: TGCGCCAGCAGCTCCCTACTAGCCGCCGGGGAGCTGTTTTTT
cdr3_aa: CASSSLLAAGELFF

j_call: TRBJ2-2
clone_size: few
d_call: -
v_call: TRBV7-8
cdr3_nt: TGTGCCAGCAGCTTAGGGAACGCGAACACCGGGGAGCTGTTTTTT
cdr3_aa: CASSLGNANTGELFF

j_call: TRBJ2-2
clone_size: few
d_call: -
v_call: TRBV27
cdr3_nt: TGTGCCAGCAGTTTTCTGGCCTCGGACACCGGGGAGCTGTTTTTT
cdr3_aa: CASSFLASDTGELFF

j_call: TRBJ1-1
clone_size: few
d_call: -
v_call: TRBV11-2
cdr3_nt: TGTGCCAGCAGCTTATTTCGGGGGCAGGACACTGAAGCTTTCTTT
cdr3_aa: CASSLFRGQDTEAFF

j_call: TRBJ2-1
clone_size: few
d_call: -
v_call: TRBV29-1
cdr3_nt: TGCAGCGTTGAACACAGGGAATCCTACAATGAGCAGTTCTTC
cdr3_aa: CSVEHRESYNEQFF

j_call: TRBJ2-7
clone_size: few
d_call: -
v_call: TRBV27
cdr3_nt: TGTGCCAGCAGTAAGGGGGCGGGGATCTACGAGCAGTACTTC
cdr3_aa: CASSKGAGIYEQYF

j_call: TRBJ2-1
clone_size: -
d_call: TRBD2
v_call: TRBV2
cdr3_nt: TGTGCCAGGGGCGGGAGCGCCTACAATGAGCAGTTCTTC
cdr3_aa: CARGGSAYNEQFF

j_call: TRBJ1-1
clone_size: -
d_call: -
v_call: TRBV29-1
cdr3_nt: TGCAGCGGGAGCGGAGGGAACACTGAAGCTTTCTTT
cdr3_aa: CSGSGGNTEAFF

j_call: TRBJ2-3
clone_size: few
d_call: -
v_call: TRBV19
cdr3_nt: TGTGCCAGTAGGGGGCTAGCAGGAGTGATAGATACGCAGTATTTT
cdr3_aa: CASRGLAGVIDTQYF

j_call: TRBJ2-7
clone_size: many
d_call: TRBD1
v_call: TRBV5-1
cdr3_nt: TGCGCCAGCAGACATCCAGGACAGGGTAACGAGCAGTACTTC
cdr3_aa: CASRHPGQGNEQYF

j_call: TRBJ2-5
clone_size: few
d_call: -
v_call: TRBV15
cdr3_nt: TGTGCCACCAGCAGACCCGCCTCCCTAGGGGAAGAGACCCAGTACTTC
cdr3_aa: CATSRPASLGEETQYF

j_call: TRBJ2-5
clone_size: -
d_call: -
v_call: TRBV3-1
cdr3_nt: TGTGCCAGCAGCCAAGGCGGCAGAAATGAAGAGACCCAGTACTTC
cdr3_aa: CASSQGGRNEETQYF

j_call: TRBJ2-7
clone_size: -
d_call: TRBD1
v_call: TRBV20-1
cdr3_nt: TGCAGTGCTAGAGGAGGGGGCGGAAACTACGAGCAGTACTTC
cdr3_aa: CSARGGGGNYEQYF